The subject of this entry is one T cell receptor beta chain. The clone's antigen remains unknown. The sample holds no much larger clone one base away, and base qualities are not on file. Reading the germline V gene gives CDR1 SGHRS and CDR2 YFSETQ. The CDR3 runs 13 residues from the cysteine to the phenylalanine. The only DNA kept is the CDR3, 39 bases in frame from the first base. Relative to germline, V is 7 bases shorter and J is 4 bases shorter, with 12 bases between their ends. This sample stems from a study of blood T cell repertoires in COVID-19 (dated by TCRdb to the early 2020s). A note on the overall study: Collaborator samples came from the United States, Italy and Spain and covered acute and convalescent phases of COVID-19. The prospective study material was composed of cDNA or gDNA derived from T cells, B-cell-depleted T cells, or PBMCs. Subjects who had been exposed to COVID-19, were actively infected with it, or had recovered from it provided the deeply sampled blood TCRbeta repertoires that made up the dataset. A freely available public database, intended as a resource for researchers studying the immune response to SARS-CoV-2, is where the repertoires were released. Samples came from the ongoing ImmuneRACE study (first 160 participants) plus 1,254 subjects from 6 global collaborators. A de-identified subject ID, COVID-19 status, age in years and sex were almost always included in the sample metadata. Where available, HLA class I and class II types were obtained from metadata supplied by the sample provider rather than from assay-based typing.

General conclusions and limits of the study: How much clinical and demographic metadata was included differed by source and by participant, and the metadata was provided uncurated.

The immunoSEQ Assay, a bias-controlled multiplex PCR, was used to amplify TCRbeta CDR3 regions from genomic DNA. For the original study's pipeline: The number of nucleated cells in each sample was estimated from the amplification of reference gene primers within the assay. Sequence reads were collapsed and filtered to measure the absolute abundance of every unique TCRbeta CDR3 rearrangement. Productive Simpson clonality was computed per sample as the square root of Simpson's diversity index over productive rearrangements. TCRdb took this table from immuneACCESS and kept in-frame rearrangements with V and J called. Such tables lack part of the clones; where checked against another copy, unresolved V genes explain under half of the gap, and the rest is unexplained. V and J calls and clone size are copied from that table; D and trimming were computed from the DNA. Within this sample are approximately 210,000 clones, with more than 70% of them counted one time only. Of the sample, 3.5% to 4.5% is held by the ten largest clones.

Collaborating institutions collected whole blood in K2EDTA tubes following their own protocols. For TCRbeta analysis, collaborators shipped samples as frozen whole blood, isolated PBMCs, or DNA extracted from either of those sample types. The V gene is TRBV5-1 and the J gene is TRBJ2-1; the D gene remains uncertain. The sequence came from a human donor in a cohort sampled during active COVID-19. Source material: peripheral blood. The CDR3 is CASREPTYNEQFF. The nucleotides read TGCGCCAGCCGTGAACCAACATACAATGAGCAGTTCTTC.